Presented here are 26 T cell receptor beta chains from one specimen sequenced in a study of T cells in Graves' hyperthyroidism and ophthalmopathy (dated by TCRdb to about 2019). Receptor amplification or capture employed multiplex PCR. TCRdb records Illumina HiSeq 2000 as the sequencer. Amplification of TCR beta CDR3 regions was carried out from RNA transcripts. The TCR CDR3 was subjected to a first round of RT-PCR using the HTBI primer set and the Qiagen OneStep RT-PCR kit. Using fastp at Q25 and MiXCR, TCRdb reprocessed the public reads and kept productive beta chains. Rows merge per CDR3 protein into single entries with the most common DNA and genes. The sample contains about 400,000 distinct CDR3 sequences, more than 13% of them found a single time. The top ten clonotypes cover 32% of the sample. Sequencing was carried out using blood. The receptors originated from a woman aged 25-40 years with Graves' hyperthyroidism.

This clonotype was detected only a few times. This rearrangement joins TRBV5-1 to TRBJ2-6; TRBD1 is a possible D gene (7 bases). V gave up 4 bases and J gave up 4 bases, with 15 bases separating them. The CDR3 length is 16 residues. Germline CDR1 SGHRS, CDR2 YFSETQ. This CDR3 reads CASSGQGGPGANVLTF. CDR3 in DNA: TGCGCCAGCAGCGGCCAGGGGGGACCCGGGGCCAACGTCCTGACTTTC.

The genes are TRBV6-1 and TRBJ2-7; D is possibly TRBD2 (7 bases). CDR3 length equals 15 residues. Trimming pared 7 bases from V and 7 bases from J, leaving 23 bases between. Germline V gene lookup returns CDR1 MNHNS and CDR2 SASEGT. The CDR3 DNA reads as TGTGCCAGCACGCGGGGGACAAGGGGGGGTGGGGAGCAGTACTTC. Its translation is CASTRGTRGGGEQYF.

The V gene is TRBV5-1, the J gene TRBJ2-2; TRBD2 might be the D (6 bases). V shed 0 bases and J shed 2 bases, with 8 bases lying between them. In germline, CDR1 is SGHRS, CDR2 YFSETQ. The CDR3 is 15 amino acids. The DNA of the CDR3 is TGCGCCAGCAGCTTGGAAGCGGGCAACACCGGGGAGCTGTTTTTT. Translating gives CASSLEAGNTGELFF.

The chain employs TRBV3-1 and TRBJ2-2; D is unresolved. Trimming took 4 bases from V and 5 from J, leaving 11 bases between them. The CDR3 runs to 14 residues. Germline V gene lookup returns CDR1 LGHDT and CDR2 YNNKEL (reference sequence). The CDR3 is CASSPSHGTGELFF. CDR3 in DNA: TGTGCCAGCAGCCCCTCCCATGGGACCGGGGAGCTGTTTTTT.

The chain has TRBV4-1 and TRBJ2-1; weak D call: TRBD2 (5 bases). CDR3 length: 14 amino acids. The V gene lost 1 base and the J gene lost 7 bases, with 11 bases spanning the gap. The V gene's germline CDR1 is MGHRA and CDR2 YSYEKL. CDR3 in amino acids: CASSQGELVNEQFF. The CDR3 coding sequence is TGCGCCAGCAGCCAAGGGGAGCTAGTTAATGAGCAGTTCTTC.

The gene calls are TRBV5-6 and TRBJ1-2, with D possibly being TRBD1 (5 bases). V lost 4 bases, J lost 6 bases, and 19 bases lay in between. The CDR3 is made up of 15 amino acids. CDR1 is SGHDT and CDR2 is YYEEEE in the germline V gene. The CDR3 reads CASSRRTGDWNGYTF. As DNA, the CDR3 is TGTGCCAGCAGCAGGCGGACGGGGGATTGGAATGGCTACACCTTC.

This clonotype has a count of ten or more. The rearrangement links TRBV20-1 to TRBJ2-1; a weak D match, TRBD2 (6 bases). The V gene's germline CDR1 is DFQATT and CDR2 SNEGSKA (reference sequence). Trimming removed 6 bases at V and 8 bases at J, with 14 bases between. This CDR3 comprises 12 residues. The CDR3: CSAARESDEQFF. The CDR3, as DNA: TGCAGTGCAGCCCGGGAGTCCGATGAGCAGTTCTTC.

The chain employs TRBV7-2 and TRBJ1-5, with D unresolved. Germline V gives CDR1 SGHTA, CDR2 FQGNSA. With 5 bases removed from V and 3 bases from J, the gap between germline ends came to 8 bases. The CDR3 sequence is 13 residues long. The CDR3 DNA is TGTGCCAGCAGCACAGTCAACAATCAGCCCCAGCATTTT. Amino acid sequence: CASSTVNNQPQHF.

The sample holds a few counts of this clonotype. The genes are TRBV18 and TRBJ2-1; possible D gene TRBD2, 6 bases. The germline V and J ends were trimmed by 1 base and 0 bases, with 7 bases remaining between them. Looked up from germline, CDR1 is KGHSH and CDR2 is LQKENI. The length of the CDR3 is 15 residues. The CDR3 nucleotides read TGTGCCAGCTCACCACGGGGGGACTCCTACAATGAGCAGTTCTTC. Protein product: CASSPRGDSYNEQFF.

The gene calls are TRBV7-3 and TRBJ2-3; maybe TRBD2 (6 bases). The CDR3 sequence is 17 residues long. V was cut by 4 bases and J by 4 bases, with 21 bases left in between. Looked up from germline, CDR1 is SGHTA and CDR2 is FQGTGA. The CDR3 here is CASSSDRGGGSPDTQYF. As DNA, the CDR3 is TGTGCCAGCAGCTCCGACAGAGGTGGAGGGAGTCCAGATACGCAGTATTTT.

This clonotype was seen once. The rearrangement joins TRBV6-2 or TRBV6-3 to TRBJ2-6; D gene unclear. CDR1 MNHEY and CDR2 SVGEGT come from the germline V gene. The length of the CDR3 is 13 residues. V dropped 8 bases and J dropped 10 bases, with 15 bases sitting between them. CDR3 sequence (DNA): TGTGCCAGCCTATATTCTGCGGCTAACGTCCTGACTTTC. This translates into CASLYSAANVLTF.

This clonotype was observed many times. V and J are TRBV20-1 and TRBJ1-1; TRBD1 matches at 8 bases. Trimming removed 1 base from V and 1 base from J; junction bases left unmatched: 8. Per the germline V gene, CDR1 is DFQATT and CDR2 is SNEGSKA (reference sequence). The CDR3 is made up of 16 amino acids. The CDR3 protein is CSARGWPGTGNTEAFF. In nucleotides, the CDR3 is TGCAGTGCTAGAGGTTGGCCCGGGACAGGGAACACTGAAGCTTTCTTT.

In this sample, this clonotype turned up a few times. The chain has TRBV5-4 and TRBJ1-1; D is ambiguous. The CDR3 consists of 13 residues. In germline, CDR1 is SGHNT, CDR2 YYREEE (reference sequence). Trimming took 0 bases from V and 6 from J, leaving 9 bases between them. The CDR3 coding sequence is TGTGCCAGCAGCTTGGAAGGGTACGCTGAAGCTTTCTTT. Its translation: CASSLEGYAEAFF. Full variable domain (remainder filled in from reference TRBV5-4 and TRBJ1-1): ETGVTQSPTHLIKTRGQQVTLRCSSQSGHNTVSWYQQALGQGPQFIFQYYREEENGRGNFPPRFSGLQFPNYSSELNVNALELDDSALYLCASSLEGYAEAFFGQGTRLTVV.

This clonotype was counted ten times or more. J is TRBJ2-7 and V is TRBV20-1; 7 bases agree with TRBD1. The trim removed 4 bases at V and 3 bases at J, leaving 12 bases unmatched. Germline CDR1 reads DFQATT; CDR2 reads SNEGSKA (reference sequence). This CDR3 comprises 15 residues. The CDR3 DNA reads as TGCAGTGCTACTATTTCCCGGGACAGCTACTACGAGCAGTACTTC. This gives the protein CSATISRDSYYEQYF.

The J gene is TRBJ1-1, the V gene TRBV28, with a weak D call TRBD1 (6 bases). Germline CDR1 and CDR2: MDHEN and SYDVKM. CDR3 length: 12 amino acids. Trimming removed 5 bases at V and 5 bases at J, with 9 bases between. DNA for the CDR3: TGTGCCAGCAGTAGGGGGTATACTGAAGCTTTCTTT. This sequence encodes CASSRGYTEAFF.

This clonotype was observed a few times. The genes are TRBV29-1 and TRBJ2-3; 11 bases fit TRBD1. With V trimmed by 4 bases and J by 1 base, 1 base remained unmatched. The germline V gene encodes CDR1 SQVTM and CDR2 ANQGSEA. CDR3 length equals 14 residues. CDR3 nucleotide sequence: TGCAGCGTTGTGGGACAGGGGGGCACAGATACGCAGTATTTT. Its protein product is CSVVGQGGTDTQYF.

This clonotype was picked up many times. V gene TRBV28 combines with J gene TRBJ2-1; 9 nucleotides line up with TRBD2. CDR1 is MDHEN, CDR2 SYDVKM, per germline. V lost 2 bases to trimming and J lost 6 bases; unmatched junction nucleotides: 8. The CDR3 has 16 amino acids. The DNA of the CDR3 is TGTGCCAGCAGTTTAGTCGGTAGCGGGAGTCTCAATGAGCAGTTCTTC. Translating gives CASSLVGSGSLNEQFF.

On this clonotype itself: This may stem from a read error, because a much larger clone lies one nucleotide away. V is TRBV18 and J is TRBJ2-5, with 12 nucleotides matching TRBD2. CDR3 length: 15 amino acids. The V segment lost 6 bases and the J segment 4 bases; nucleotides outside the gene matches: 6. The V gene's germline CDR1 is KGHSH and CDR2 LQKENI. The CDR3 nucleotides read TGTGCCAGCTCGCGGACTAGCGGGGAGCGAGAGACCCAGTACTTC. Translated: CASSRTSGERETQYF.

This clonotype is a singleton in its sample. CDR3 loop: CASSQETSGYYNEQFF. The CDR3 DNA is TGCGCCAGCAGCCAAGAGACTAGCGGGTATTACAATGAGCAGTTCTTC. The chain uses TRBV4-1 and TRBJ2-1; the match to TRBD2 covers 10 bases. Trimming cost V 0 bases and J 4 bases; bases outside gene matches: 3. The CDR3 contains 16 residues. Germline CDR1 and CDR2: MGHRA and YSYEKL.

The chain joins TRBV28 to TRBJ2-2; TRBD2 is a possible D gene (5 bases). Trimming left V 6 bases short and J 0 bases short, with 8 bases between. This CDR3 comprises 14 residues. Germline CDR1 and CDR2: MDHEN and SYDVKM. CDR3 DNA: TGTGCCAGCAGGGAGGTTGCGAACACCGGGGAGCTGTTTTTT. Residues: CASREVANTGELFF.

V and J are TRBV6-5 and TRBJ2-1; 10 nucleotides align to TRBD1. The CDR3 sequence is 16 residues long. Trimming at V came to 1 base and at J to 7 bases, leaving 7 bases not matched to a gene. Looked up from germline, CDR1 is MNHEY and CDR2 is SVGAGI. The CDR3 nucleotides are TGTGCCAGCAGTTACTTTGGGGACAGGGGTAGGAATGAGCAGTTCTTC. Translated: CASSYFGDRGRNEQFF.

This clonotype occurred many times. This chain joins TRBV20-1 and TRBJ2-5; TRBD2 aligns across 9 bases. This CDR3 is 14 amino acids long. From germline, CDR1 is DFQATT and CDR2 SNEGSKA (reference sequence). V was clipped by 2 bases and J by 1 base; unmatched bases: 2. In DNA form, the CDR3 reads TGCAGTGCTAGACTAGCGGGGTTCCAAGAGACCCAGTACTTC. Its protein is CSARLAGFQETQYF.

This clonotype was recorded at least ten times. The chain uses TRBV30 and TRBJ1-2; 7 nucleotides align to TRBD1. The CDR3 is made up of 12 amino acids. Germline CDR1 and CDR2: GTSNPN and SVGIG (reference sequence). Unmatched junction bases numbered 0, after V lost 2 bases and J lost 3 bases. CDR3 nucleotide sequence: TGTGCCTGGAGTCAGGGGGACTATGGCTACACCTTC. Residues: CAWSQGDYGYTF. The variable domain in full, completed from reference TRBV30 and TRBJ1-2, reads SQTIHQWPATLVQPVGSPLSLECTVEGTSNPNLYWYRQAAGRGLQLLFYSVGIGQISSEVPQNLSASRPQDRQFILSSKKLLLSDSGFYLCAWSQGDYGYTFGSGTRLTVV.

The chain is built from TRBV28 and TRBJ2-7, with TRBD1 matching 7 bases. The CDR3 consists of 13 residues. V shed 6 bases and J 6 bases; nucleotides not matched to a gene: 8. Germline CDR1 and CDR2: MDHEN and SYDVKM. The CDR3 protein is CASRKQGSREQYF. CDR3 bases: TGTGCCAGCAGAAAACAGGGGTCTCGCGAGCAGTACTTC. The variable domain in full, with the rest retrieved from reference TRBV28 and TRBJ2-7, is DVKVTQSSRYLVKRTGEKVFLECVQDMDHENMFWYRQDPGLGLRLIYFSYDVKMKEKGDIPEGYSVSREKKERFSLILESASTNQTSMYLCASRKQGSREQYFGPGTRLTVT.

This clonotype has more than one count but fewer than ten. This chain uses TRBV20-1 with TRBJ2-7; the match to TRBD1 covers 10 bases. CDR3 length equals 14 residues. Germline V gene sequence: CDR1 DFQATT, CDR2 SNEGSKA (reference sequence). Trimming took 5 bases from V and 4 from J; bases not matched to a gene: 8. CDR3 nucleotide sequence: TGCAGTGCTCCGCGACAGGGGGCCTCGTACGAGCAGTACTTC. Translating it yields CSAPRQGASYEQYF.

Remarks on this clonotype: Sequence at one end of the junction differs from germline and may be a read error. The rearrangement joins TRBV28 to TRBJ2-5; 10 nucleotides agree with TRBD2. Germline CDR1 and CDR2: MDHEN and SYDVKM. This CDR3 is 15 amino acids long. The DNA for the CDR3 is TGTGCCAGCAGTTTACGGGGAGCGCAGCGGGAGGGAGATGACTTC. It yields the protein CASSLRGAQREGDDF. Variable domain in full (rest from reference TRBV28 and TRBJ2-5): DVKVTQSSRYLVKRTGEKVFLECVQDMDHENMFWYRQDPGLGLRLIYFSYDVKMKEKGDIPEGYSVSREKKERFSLILESASTNQTSMYLCASSLRGAQREGDDFGPGTRLLVL.